The 5 T cell receptor beta chains listed next were all sequenced from one sample in a study of patients and donors after allogeneic stem cell transplantation. Using its own MiXCR run on the RT-PCR reads, TCRdb lists one record per CDR3 protein. The repertoire consists of about 960,000 distinct CDR3 sequences, with 18% occurring once and the leading ten covering around 6%. The source material was blood, either unsorted or a sorted T cell fraction (not recorded which). The origin of the receptors is a human donor who was either an allogeneic HSCT recipient or a stem cell or donor lymphocyte infusion donor (not recorded which). It is not recorded whose cells these are; they may come from a transplant donor.

The chain recombines TRBV6-5 with TRBJ2-5; 12 bases line up with TRBD2. J lost 5 bases, V lost 2 bases, and 3 bases had no gene match. Germline V gene sequence: CDR1 MNHEY, CDR2 SVGAGI. This CDR3 region has 15 residues. The DNA for the CDR3 is TGTGCCAGCAGTTACCTCGGACTAGCGGGGGAGACCCAGTACTTC. Its protein is CASSYLGLAGETQYF.

This clonotype was counted a few times. The rearrangement links TRBV5-1 to TRBJ2-5; 16 nucleotides agree with TRBD2. V dropped 2 bases and J dropped 1; count of bases not matched to a gene: 11. From germline, CDR1 is SGHRS and CDR2 YFSETQ. CDR3 length: 20 residues. The CDR3, as DNA: TGCGCCAGCAGCTTTTTGGGACTAGCGGGAGGGGGAACCTTCCAAGAGACCCAGTACTTC. Translated, it gives CASSFLGLAGGGTFQETQYF.

This clonotype was observed a handful of times. This chain links TRBV12-3 or TRBV12-4 with TRBJ2-7; D could derive from TRBD1 or TRBD2 (5 bases each). This CDR3 region has 12 residues. Deletions cut 0 bases from V and 9 bases from J, with 9 bases between. The CDR3 protein is CASSLAGAGQYF. The CDR3 DNA is TGTGCCAGCAGTTTAGCAGGGGCGGGGCAGTACTTC.

This clonotype was counted between two and nine times. V gene TRBV5-1 combines with J gene TRBJ1-1; D gene unclear. The V gene lost 0 bases and the J gene lost 5 bases, with 14 bases spanning the gap. Germline V gives CDR1 SGHRS, CDR2 YFSETQ. The CDR3 covers 15 residues. The CDR3 nucleotides are TGCGCCAGCAGCTTGGCCGGATGGGCCGCTACTGAAGCTTTCTTT. Residues: CASSLAGWAATEAFF.

The J gene is TRBJ1-1, the V gene TRBV12-3 or TRBV12-4; the D gene is possibly TRBD1 (6 bases). This CDR3 contains 14 residues. Between the trimmed V and J ends, which lost 6 bases and 4 bases, there was a span of 15 bases. CDR3 nucleotides: TGTGCCAGCAGGTCTATGGGGGGCGGCACTGAAGCTTTCTTT. This gives the protein CASRSMGGGTEAFF.